This TCR beta chain was documented in a study of T cell responses to AZD1222 COVID-19 vaccine. TCRdb's copy holds only in-frame clones and misses some; the assay was immunoSEQ multiplex PCR. The sample lists over 130,000 clones; just under 95% were seen once. CDR3 length: 13 amino acids. Between the trimmed V and J ends, which lost 0 bases and 5 bases, there was a span of 4 bases. Per germline, CDR1 KGHDR and CDR2 SFDVKD. The sequenced sample was peripheral blood, obtained on day 0 of AZD1222 vaccination. The chain combines TRBV24-1 with TRBJ1-5; D uncertain. The sequence derives from an adult in good health. CDR3 nucleotide sequence: TGTGCCACCAGTGATTTGCCCGATCAGCCCCAGCATTTT. This gives the protein CATSDLPDQPQHF.